This record covers a single T cell receptor (beta chain). The record originates from a study of technical replicates of blood from four donors. Repertoires were generated with immunoSEQ multiplex PCR, while TCRdb's copy carries only in-frame clones and drops some. The data contain approximately 99,000 clones, about 95% of them singletons. Germline assignment: CDR1 SGHTA and CDR2 FQGNSA. Trimming left V 4 bases short and J 4 bases short, with 11 bases between. The CDR3 length is 14 residues. The chain couples TRBV7-2 to TRBJ1-5, with D perhaps matching TRBD1 (5 bases). The sequencing sample was made of T cells isolated from PBMCs. This receptor was obtained from a human donor in good health. The CDR3 nucleotides read TGTGCCAGCAGCTCCCCAGGGTATAATCAGCCCCAGCATTTT. Protein product: CASSSPGYNQPQHF.